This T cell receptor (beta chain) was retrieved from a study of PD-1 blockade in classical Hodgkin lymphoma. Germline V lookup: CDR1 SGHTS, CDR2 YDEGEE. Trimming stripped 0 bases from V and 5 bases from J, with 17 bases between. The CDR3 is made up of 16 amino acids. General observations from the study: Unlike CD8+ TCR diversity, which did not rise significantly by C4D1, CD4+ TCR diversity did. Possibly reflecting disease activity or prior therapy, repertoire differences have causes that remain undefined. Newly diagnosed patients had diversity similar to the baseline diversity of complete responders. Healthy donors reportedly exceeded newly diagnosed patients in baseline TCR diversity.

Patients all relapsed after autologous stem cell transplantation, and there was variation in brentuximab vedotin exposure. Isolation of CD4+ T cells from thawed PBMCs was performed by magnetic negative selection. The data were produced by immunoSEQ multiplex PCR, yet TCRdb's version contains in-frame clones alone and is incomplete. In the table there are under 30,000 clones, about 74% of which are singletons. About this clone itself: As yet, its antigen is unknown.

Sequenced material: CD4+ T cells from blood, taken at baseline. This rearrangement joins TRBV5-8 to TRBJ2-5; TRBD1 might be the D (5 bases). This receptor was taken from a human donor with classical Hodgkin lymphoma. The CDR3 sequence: CASSLEGSRLFETQYF. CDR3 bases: TGTGCCAGCAGCTTGGAGGGGTCGAGATTGTTTGAGACCCAGTACTTC.